This passage covers 21 T cell receptor beta chains from one sample sequenced in a study of vaccination effects on CD4 cells after COVID-19. Using viral peptide pools, the ViraFEST assay grew out antigen-specific CD4+ T cells prior to sequencing. At the end of about ten days of culture, CD4+ T cells were isolated. A positive SARS-CoV-2 PCR test fell between March and December 2020. Clones were read by immunoSEQ multiplex PCR, and TCRdb kept only the in-frame ones, dropping some. The sample gives around 46,000 clones, roughly four fifths of which show up once; approximately 28% is in the top ten. These receptors lack a known antigen. The sample in question was CD4+ T cells from PBMCs cultured with a peptide pool, obtained before COVID-19 vaccination. All receptors come from a human donor who had a prior SARS-CoV-2 infection.

The genes are TRBV15 and TRBJ1-4; 8 nucleotides agree with TRBD1. The trim removed 1 base at V and 8 bases at J, leaving 6 bases unmatched. Germline-derived CDR1 and CDR2 are LNHNV and YYDKDF (reference sequence). The CDR3 length is 15 residues. CDR3 sequence reads: CATSRVGQGGEKLFF. CDR3 coding DNA: TGTGCCACCAGCAGAGTCGGACAGGGAGGAGAAAAACTGTTTTTT.

The chain links TRBV7-8 to TRBJ2-1; D gene ambiguous. The CDR3 covers 13 residues. Trimming removed 5 bases at V and 8 bases at J, with 13 bases between. The germline gives CDR1 SGHVS, CDR2 FQNEAQ. As DNA, the CDR3 is TGTGCCAGCAGCACTTACCTAGAAGATGAGCAGTTCTTC. The encoded protein is CASSTYLEDEQFF.

J is TRBJ1-6 and V is TRBV3-1 (or the pseudogene TRBV3-2); D gene uncertain. The V end was cut by 2 bases, the J end by 8 bases, with 7 bases between. CDR1 and CDR2 (germline): LGHDT, YNNKEL (reference sequence). The CDR3 consists of 13 residues. CDR3 in amino acids: CASSQTLDSPLHF. Written as DNA, the CDR3 is TGTGCCAGCAGCCAAACGTTGGATTCACCCCTCCACTTT.

In nucleotides, the CDR3 is TGCGCCAGCAGCCCGAAGGGGACGGGCCAAGAGACCCAGTACTTC. Residues: CASSPKGTGQETQYF. The rearrangement joins TRBV4-3 to TRBJ2-5; D assignment may be TRBD1 or TRBD2 (5 bases each). The CDR3 has 15 amino acids. The germline gives CDR1 LGHNA, CDR2 YSLEER. The V end lost 4 bases, the J end lost 1 base, and 13 bases lay between the germline ends.

V usage is TRBV6-4 and J usage is TRBJ2-7; D is perhaps TRBD1 or TRBD2 (5 bases each). CDR1 and CDR2 (germline): MRHNA, SNTAGT. The CDR3 extends over 14 amino acids. Trimming removed 6 bases from V and 4 bases from J, with 16 bases in between. In nucleotides, the CDR3 is TGTGCCAGCAGGCTACCGGGACCGAGTTACGAGCAGTACTTC. Residues: CASRLPGPSYEQYF.

V gene TRBV30 combines with J gene TRBJ2-7; 9 bases map to TRBD1. Germline V gene lookup returns CDR1 GTSNPN and CDR2 SVGIG (reference sequence). The CDR3 spans 14 residues. With 5 bases clipped from V and 1 base from J, the junction kept 6 bases outside the gene matches. For the CDR3, the DNA is TGTGCCTGGGCAGGACAGGGGTTTTCCTACGAGCAGTACTTC. Its translation: CAWAGQGFSYEQYF.

The DNA for the CDR3 is TGTGCCAGCAGGAGCCAAACTAGCGGGAGGGTGGAGACCCAGTACTTC. It encodes CASRSQTSGRVETQYF. The V gene is TRBV2, the J gene TRBJ2-5; 13 positions agree with TRBD2. J lost 5 bases, V lost 6 bases, and 9 bases had no gene match. The CDR3 covers 16 residues. The germline V gene has CDR1 SNHLY and CDR2 FYNNEI.

This clone was observed a few times. The genes are TRBV6-1 and TRBJ2-1; 10 nucleotides line up with TRBD2. The CDR3 totals 15 residues. V was pared by 3 bases and J by 4 bases, with 3 bases of the junction left unmatched. CDR1 and CDR2 (germline): MNHNS, SASEGT. DNA for the CDR3: TGTGCCAGCAGTGACCTAGCGGGAGTTTACAATGAGCAGTTCTTC. Its translation is CASSDLAGVYNEQFF.

J is TRBJ1-3 and V is TRBV9, with D uncertain. Between the trimmed V and J ends, which lost 4 bases and 0 bases, there was a span of 23 bases. Germline loops: CDR1 SGDLS, CDR2 YYNGEE. This CDR3 has 19 amino acids. This CDR3 is CASSFQDVYESISGNTIYF. The CDR3 DNA follows: TGTGCCAGCAGCTTTCAGGACGTATATGAATCGATCTCTGGAAACACCATATATTTT.

This chain connects TRBV2 to TRBJ1-6, with D uncertain. This CDR3 is built from 16 residues. Trimming removed 3 bases at V and 0 bases at J, with 9 bases between. Germline lookup yields CDR1 SNHLY and CDR2 FYNNEI. CDR3 region: CASSEQASSYNSPLHF. CDR3 DNA: TGTGCCAGCAGTGAGCAGGCGAGCTCCTATAATTCACCCCTCCACTTT.

The J gene is TRBJ1-1, the V gene TRBV18; D uncertain. CDR3 length: 16 amino acids. Trimming left V 1 base short and J 0 bases short, with 12 bases between. The germline V gene has CDR1 KGHSH and CDR2 LQKENI. CDR3 nucleotide sequence: TGTGCCAGCTCACCACTGGGTCCGGGAATGAACACTGAAGCTTTCTTT. Translated: CASSPLGPGMNTEAFF.

The chain carries TRBV2 and TRBJ1-5; TRBD1 matches at 7 bases. This CDR3 has 13 amino acids. Germline V gene data show CDR1 as SNHLY and CDR2 as FYNNEI. V lost 4 bases and J lost 6; bases outside the gene matches: 3. CDR3 DNA sequence: TGTGCCAGCAGTGTAGGGGGCGGTCAGCCCCAGCATTTT. It is translated as CASSVGGGQPQHF. The entire variable domain, with the rest obtained from reference TRBV2 and TRBJ1-5, is as follows: EPEVTQTPSHQVTQMGQEVILRCVPISNHLYFYWYRQILGQKVEFLVSFYNNEISEKSEIFDDQFSVERPDGSNFTLKIRSTKLEDSAMYFCASSVGGGQPQHFGDGTRLSIL.

The rearrangement uses TRBV30 and TRBJ2-2, with no clear D. CDR3 size: 11 residues. The ends were cut back, 2 bases at V and 10 bases at J, with 8 bases in the middle. The V gene's germline CDR1 is GTSNPN and CDR2 SVGIG (reference sequence). CDR3 sequence: CAWSYNKELFF. CDR3 sequence (DNA): TGTGCCTGGAGTTACAACAAGGAGCTGTTTTTT. The whole variable domain, remainder taken from reference TRBV30 and TRBJ2-2, is SQTIHQWPATLVQPVGSPLSLECTVEGTSNPNLYWYRQAAGRGLQLLFYSVGIGQISSEVPQNLSASRPQDRQFILSSKKLLLSDSGFYLCAWSYNKELFFGEGSRLTVL.

This rearrangement joins TRBV11-2 to TRBJ2-1, with no clear D. Trimming stripped 1 base from V and 7 bases from J, with 5 bases between. Looked up from germline, CDR1 is SGHAT and CDR2 is FQNNGV. The CDR3 loop spans 12 amino acids. CDR3 amino acids: CASSLVSNEQFF. For the CDR3, the DNA is TGTGCCAGCAGCTTAGTTAGTAATGAGCAGTTCTTC.

The genes are TRBV19 and TRBJ2-1; D unclear. CDR1 and CDR2 from the germline V gene are LNHDA and SQIVND (reference sequence). V lost 4 bases, J lost 9 bases, and 16 bases lay in between. This CDR3 comprises 14 residues. CDR3 nucleotides: TGTGCCAGTAGTACAGCTCTCACCGCAGGTGAGCAGTTCTTC. Its translation: CASSTALTAGEQFF. Based on the CDR3 plus reference TRBV19 and TRBJ2-1, the full variable domain is DGGITQSPKYLFRKEGQNVTLSCEQNLNHDAMYWYRQDPGQGLRLIYYSQIVNDFQKGDIAEGYSVSREKKESFPLTVTSAQKNPTAFYLCASSTALTAGEQFFGPGTRLTVL.

The genes are TRBV2 and TRBJ2-2, with a possible D match to TRBD1 (5 bases). CDR1 and CDR2 from the germline V gene are SNHLY and FYNNEI. Trimming took off 8 bases at V and 3 bases at J, with 28 bases between the two ends. The CDR3 extends over 19 amino acids. Written as DNA, the CDR3 is TGTGCCAGCCTTACGCCAGGGTATTTCCCTGGTGGGGACACCGGGGAGCTGTTTTTT. Protein sequence: CASLTPGYFPGGDTGELFF.

There are a few counts of this clone. The chain employs TRBV3-1 (or the pseudogene TRBV3-2) and TRBJ1-1; tentative D call: TRBD1 (5 bases). This CDR3 contains 11 residues. The V gene lost 8 bases and the J gene lost 10 bases, with 14 bases spanning the gap. Germline values: CDR1 LGHDT, CDR2 YNNKEL (reference sequence). The CDR3 DNA sequence: TGTGCCAGCTCCCAGGGCAGTGGAGCTTTCTTT. Encoded protein: CASSQGSGAFF.

The chain uses TRBV6-5 and TRBJ1-2; perhaps TRBD1 as D (5 bases). Trimming removed 2 bases from V and 4 bases from J, with 8 bases in between. The CDR3 has 13 residues. CDR1 MNHEY and CDR2 SVGAGI come from the germline V gene. In DNA, the CDR3 is TGTGCCAGCAGTTACGGGGGAGGCTATGGCTACACCTTC. Translating it yields CASSYGGGYGYTF.

V gene TRBV7-2 combines with J gene TRBJ2-7; D not resolved. Germline loops: CDR1 SGHTA, CDR2 FQGNSA. Trimming shortened V by 4 bases and J by 5 bases, and 15 bases separated the two germline ends. The CDR3 is 14 amino acids. The CDR3 DNA follows: TGTGCCAGCAGCTACTCCCTGCGCCGAGACGAGCAGTACTTC. Translation: CASSYSLRRDEQYF. Full variable domain (missing parts from reference TRBV7-2 and TRBJ2-7): GAGVSQSPSNKVTEKGKDVELRCDPISGHTALYWYRQSLGQGLEFLIYFQGNSAPDKSGLPSDRFSAERTGGSVSTLTIQRTQQEDSAVYLCASSYSLRRDEQYFGPGTRLTVT.

This chain links TRBV30 with TRBJ2-1; a weak D match, TRBD1 (6 bases). This CDR3 spans 13 amino acids. V gave up 3 bases and J gave up 3 bases, with 9 bases separating them. Germline V lookup: CDR1 GTSNPN, CDR2 SVGIG (reference sequence). The CDR3, as DNA: TGTGCCTGGAGCAGGGGTTTCTACAATGAGCAGTTCTTC. As protein: CAWSRGFYNEQFF.

The chain recombines TRBV15 with TRBJ1-2; D gene ambiguous. The CDR3 has 16 amino acids. The germline gives CDR1 LNHNV, CDR2 YYDKDF (reference sequence). Trimming removed 0 bases at V and 7 bases at J, with 18 bases between. CDR3 amino acids: CATSRDRSFMGFGYTF. The CDR3 DNA reads TGTGCCACCAGCAGAGATAGGTCCTTCATGGGGTTTGGCTACACCTTC.